What follows are 27 T cell receptor beta chains derived from one specimen sequenced in a study of shared clonotypes between healthy human individuals. Data came from immunoSEQ multiplex PCR; TCRdb stores just in-frame clones and leaves some out. The sample holds approximately 2.3 million clones, over 85% seen once. Sequencing was performed on naive CD4+ T cells from PBMCs. As for subset: CD45RA+ positively selected. Receptors were obtained from a man between 18 and 29 years old in good health. Some clones in this sample may be carry-over from other donors' samples.

The rearrangement joins TRBV7-8 to TRBJ1-2; weak D call: TRBD1 (6 bases). Germline CDR1 reads SGHVS; CDR2 reads FQNEAQ. Trimming left V 7 bases short and J 4 bases short, with 19 bases between. The CDR3 is 15 residues long. CDR3 coding DNA: TGTGCCAGCACCGCTGAGGGGGGACATACCTATGGCTACACCTTC. Protein: CASTAEGGHTYGYTF.

This clone appeared once. The V call is TRBV27, the J call TRBJ2-2; no reliable D call. This CDR3 has 13 residues. Trimming took 6 bases from V and 5 from J, leaving 10 bases between them. Germline values: CDR1 MNHEY, CDR2 SMNVEV (reference sequence). The CDR3 here is CASRRTGTGELFF. The CDR3 DNA is TGTGCCAGCAGACGAACTGGGACCGGGGAGCTGTTTTTT.

The chain combines TRBV27 with TRBJ1-2, with 7 nucleotides matching TRBD1. With 5 bases clipped from V and 8 bases from J, the junction kept 8 bases outside the gene matches. The CDR3 contains 13 residues. Germline CDR1 MNHEY, CDR2 SMNVEV (reference sequence). CDR3 amino acids: CASSDRALKGYTF. The CDR3 nucleotides read TGTGCCAGCAGTGACAGGGCGTTGAAAGGCTACACCTTC.

This clone was detected only once. The V call is TRBV9, the J call TRBJ1-1; no firm D call. The CDR3 covers 15 residues. Per the germline V gene, CDR1 is SGDLS and CDR2 is YYNGEE. Trimming stripped 3 bases from V and 3 bases from J, with 15 bases between. The CDR3 region is CASSASYGFYTEAFF. As DNA, the CDR3 is TGTGCCAGCAGCGCCAGTTACGGGTTTTACACTGAAGCTTTCTTT.

This clone was recorded once. The rearrangement links TRBV6-5 to TRBJ2-7, with D uncertain. Per germline, CDR1 MNHEY and CDR2 SVGAGI. This CDR3 has 13 residues. V dropped 5 bases and J dropped 1 base, with 9 bases sitting between them. CDR3 coding DNA: TGTGCCAGCAGTGCCCCAGGATCCTACGAGCAGTACTTC. It translates to CASSAPGSYEQYF.

V gene TRBV5-5 combines with J gene TRBJ1-1; D is ambiguous. The CDR3 totals 14 residues. Per germline, CDR1 SGHKS and CDR2 YYEKEE (reference sequence). With 5 bases removed from V and 5 bases from J, the gap between germline ends came to 16 bases. CDR3 protein: CASRQGPAGTEAFF. DNA for the CDR3: TGTGCCAGCAGACAAGGGCCTGCTGGGACTGAAGCTTTCTTT.

J is TRBJ2-7 and V is TRBV5-8; 7 nucleotides align to TRBD1. Losses at the gene ends were 4 bases for V and 2 bases for J; bases not matched to a gene: 9. Germline lookup yields CDR1 SGHTS and CDR2 YDEGEE. The CDR3 loop spans 15 amino acids. CDR3 in DNA: TGTGCCAGCAGCAAAACAGGGGTCGTGGCCTACGAGCAGTACTTC. This sequence encodes CASSKTGVVAYEQYF.

This clone appeared a single time. V gene TRBV21-1 combines with J gene TRBJ2-3; TRBD1, the table's D call, lacks a check against the DNA. TRBV21-1 is designated a pseudogene. This CDR3 has 16 amino acids. DNA of the CDR3: TGTGCCAGCAGCAAAGACAGGGAAGTACATACAGATACGCAGTATTTT. Translation gives CASSKDREVHTDTQYF.

The gene calls are TRBV20-1 and TRBJ2-5, with 7 bases aligning to TRBD2. The CDR3 contains 10 residues. Germline CDR1 and CDR2: DFQATT and SNEGSKA (reference sequence). V lost 6 bases to trimming and J lost 11 bases; unmatched junction nucleotides: 6. CDR3 amino acids: CSANKREQYF. CDR3 in DNA: TGCAGTGCAAATAAGCGGGAACAGTACTTC.

The chain couples TRBV7-6 to TRBJ2-3, with 11 bases aligning to TRBD2. The J segment lost 7 bases and the V segment lost 0 bases, leaving 9 bases of the junction unmatched. This CDR3 is built from 17 residues. From germline, CDR1 is SGHVS and CDR2 FNYEAQ. The CDR3 nucleotides are TGTGCCAGCAGCTTAGCCCTTGTAGCGGGAGGGTTAAATACGCAGTATTTT. Protein product: CASSLALVAGGLNTQYF. The full variable domain, rest sourced from reference TRBV7-6 and TRBJ2-3, is GAGVSQSPRYKVTKRGQDVALRCDPISGHVSLYWYRQALGQGPEFLTYFNYEAQQDKSGLPNDRFSAERPEGSISTLTIQRTEQRDSAMYRCASSLALVAGGLNTQYFGPGTRLTVL.

The chain is built from TRBV28 and TRBJ1-5, with D perhaps matching TRBD1 (5 bases). CDR3 length: 15 amino acids. Per the germline V gene, CDR1 is MDHEN and CDR2 is SYDVKM. Trimming cost V 2 bases and J 7 bases, with 15 bases left between them. The CDR3 here is CASSLIPGLRQPQHF. CDR3 DNA: TGTGCCAGCAGTTTAATCCCAGGGTTGAGGCAGCCCCAGCATTTT.

To note about this clone: Different DNA sequences within this sample yield the same CDR3. The chain uses TRBV2 and TRBJ1-4; D is undetermined. Trimming took off 3 bases at V and 3 bases at J, with 8 bases between the two ends. The CDR3 consists of 14 residues. Germline lookup yields CDR1 SNHLY and CDR2 FYNNEI. The CDR3 loop reads CASSDRVANEKLFF. CDR3 DNA: TGTGCCAGCAGTGATAGGGTGGCTAATGAAAAACTGTTTTTT.

This chain uses TRBV28 with TRBJ2-2, with D perhaps TRBD1 (6 bases). Germline CDR1 MDHEN, CDR2 SYDVKM. V was shortened by 7 bases and J by 0 bases, with 9 bases between the two germline ends. The CDR3 extends over 14 amino acids. The CDR3 is CASKPGANTGELFF. CDR3 bases: TGTGCCAGCAAGCCAGGGGCGAACACCGGGGAGCTGTTTTTT.

The chain is built from TRBV6-6 and TRBJ2-7; 9 positions match TRBD2. V was pared by 3 bases and J by 6 bases, with 9 bases of the junction left unmatched. The CDR3 spans 15 residues. Germline lookup yields CDR1 MNHNY and CDR2 SVGAGI (reference sequence). CDR3 in amino acids: CASSYSRTSVGEQYF. The CDR3 nucleotides read TGTGCCAGCAGTTATTCTAGGACTAGCGTAGGCGAGCAGTACTTC.

This clone has a single count. This chain uses TRBV6-6 with TRBJ2-3, with 11 bases lining up with TRBD1. This CDR3 contains 14 residues. J was trimmed by 6 bases and V by 11 bases; bases with no gene match: 10. Germline V lookup: CDR1 MNHNY, CDR2 SVGAGI (reference sequence). The DNA for the CDR3 is TGTGCCTGTGGGACAGGGGGAGTGCGCGATACGCAGTATTTT. Translated, it gives CACGTGGVRDTQYF.

This clone came up once. This sequence joins TRBV29-1 and TRBJ1-1; tentative D call: TRBD1 (6 bases). CDR3 length equals 12 residues. The ends were cut back, 7 bases at V and 3 bases at J, with 12 bases in the middle. CDR1 is SQVTM, CDR2 ANQGSEA, per germline. DNA for the CDR3: TGCAGCGCCCGAGGGGGTTACACTGAAGCTTTCTTT. The encoded protein is CSARGGYTEAFF.

The rearrangement uses TRBV6-4 and TRBJ2-1, with TRBD2 matching 13 bases. The CDR3 sequence is 15 residues long. CDR1 and CDR2 from the germline V gene are MRHNA and SNTAGT. With V trimmed by 4 bases and J by 9 bases, 6 bases remained unmatched. In DNA, the CDR3 is TGTGCCAGCAGTGTTGGACTAGCGGGAGTTAGTGAGCAGTTCTTC. Residues: CASSVGLAGVSEQFF.

V and J are TRBV18 and TRBJ2-1; 7 nucleotides align to TRBD2. The CDR3 runs 17 residues. The germline V gene has CDR1 KGHSH and CDR2 LQKENI. Unmatched junction bases numbered 10, after V lost 3 bases and J lost 2 bases. The CDR3 region is CASSPPPLAATYNEQFF. The CDR3 DNA reads as TGTGCCAGCTCACCGCCCCCCCTAGCGGCCACCTACAATGAGCAGTTCTTC.

The chain carries TRBV10-3 and TRBJ1-6; 8 bases align to TRBD1. The CDR3 runs 15 residues. The V segment lost 7 bases and the J segment 6 bases; nucleotides outside the gene matches: 8. Germline loops: CDR1 ENHRY, CDR2 SYGVKD. The CDR3 DNA reads TGTGCCATCACGAAGGACAGGGAAATTAATTCACCCCTCCACTTT. Its protein product is CAITKDREINSPLHF.

This chain connects TRBV28 to TRBJ1-4; TRBD1 agrees at 12 bases. The germline V gene encodes CDR1 MDHEN and CDR2 SYDVKM. The J segment lost 10 bases and the V segment lost 2 bases, leaving 5 bases of the junction unmatched. The CDR3 sequence is 15 residues long. The CDR3 reads CASSLPGTGGGKLFF. As DNA, the CDR3 is TGTGCCAGCAGTTTACCCGGGACAGGGGGCGGAAAACTGTTTTTT.

The V gene is TRBV6-1, the J gene TRBJ2-3; D may correspond to TRBD1 or TRBD2 (5 bases each). V lost 4 bases to trimming and J lost 5 bases, with 13 bases between them. Germline V gene sequence: CDR1 MNHNS, CDR2 SASEGT. The CDR3 totals 14 residues. DNA of the CDR3: TGTGCCAGCAGTGGTATGGGGGTGGGAGATACGCAGTATTTT. It encodes CASSGMGVGDTQYF.

V is TRBV5-1 and J is TRBJ2-4; the D gene is possibly TRBD1 (6 bases). The germline V gene has CDR1 SGHRS and CDR2 YFSETQ. The CDR3 covers 14 residues. V was trimmed by 4 bases and J by 2 bases, leaving 10 bases between them. For the CDR3, the DNA is TGCGCCAGCAGCGGCAGGGGAACCAAAAACATTCAGTACTTC. This gives the protein CASSGRGTKNIQYF.

For the CDR3, the DNA is TGTGCCTGGAACCCACAGGGAGTAGGGTATGGCTACACCTTC. It codes for CAWNPQGVGYGYTF. This rearrangement joins TRBV30 to TRBJ1-2; tentative D call: TRBD1 (6 bases). The CDR3 has 14 amino acids. CDR1 is GTSNPN, CDR2 SVGIG, per germline (reference sequence). V lost 4 bases, J lost 5 bases, and 17 bases lay in between.

The genes are TRBV6-5 and TRBJ2-1; 16 nucleotides line up with TRBD2. The V and J ends lost 6 bases and 9 bases, in that order; junction bases with no gene match: 5. Germline lookup yields CDR1 MNHEY and CDR2 SVGAGI. The CDR3 has 15 residues. The CDR3 nucleotides read TGTGCCAGCAGACCCGGGACTAGCGGGAGGGTTGAGCAGTTCTTC. Translated, it gives CASRPGTSGRVEQFF.

Notes on this clone: The same CDR3 arises from other DNA sequences in this sample as well. The DNA for the CDR3 is TGCGCCAGCAGCTTGGACAGGGGCACAGATACGCAGTATTTT. It translates to CASSLDRGTDTQYF. The chain couples TRBV5-1 to TRBJ2-3; D perhaps matches TRBD1 (6 bases). Germline CDR1 is SGHRS and CDR2 is YFSETQ. The germline V and J ends were trimmed by 0 bases and 1 base, with 6 bases remaining between them. The CDR3 consists of 14 residues.

The rearrangement links TRBV2 to TRBJ2-7; a weak D match, TRBD1 (6 bases). The V and J ends lost 6 bases and 1 base respectively, with 13 bases between them. The CDR3 is 14 residues long. Germline V gives CDR1 SNHLY, CDR2 FYNNEI. The CDR3 loop reads CASRTDRSSYEQYF. The DNA of the CDR3 is TGTGCCAGCAGAACGGACAGAAGTTCCTACGAGCAGTACTTC.

In this sample, this clone turned up once. The CDR3 DNA sequence: TGTGCCAGTAGTTCAATAGGGACTAGCGGGAGAAGGTCCTACAATGAGCAGTTCTTC. Its protein product is CASSSIGTSGRRSYNEQFF. J is TRBJ2-1 and V is TRBV19; 14 nucleotides agree with TRBD2. The CDR3 length is 19 residues. Germline CDR1 is LNHDA and CDR2 is SQIVND (reference sequence). After removal of 5 bases from V and 1 base from J, the junction contained 10 bases not matched to a gene. Combining the CDR3 with reference TRBV19 and TRBJ2-1 gives the whole variable domain DGGITQSPKYLFRKEGQNVTLSCEQNLNHDAMYWYRQDPGQGLRLIYYSQIVNDFQKGDIAEGYSVSREKKESFPLTVTSAQKNPTAFYLCASSSIGTSGRRSYNEQFFGPGTRLTVL.